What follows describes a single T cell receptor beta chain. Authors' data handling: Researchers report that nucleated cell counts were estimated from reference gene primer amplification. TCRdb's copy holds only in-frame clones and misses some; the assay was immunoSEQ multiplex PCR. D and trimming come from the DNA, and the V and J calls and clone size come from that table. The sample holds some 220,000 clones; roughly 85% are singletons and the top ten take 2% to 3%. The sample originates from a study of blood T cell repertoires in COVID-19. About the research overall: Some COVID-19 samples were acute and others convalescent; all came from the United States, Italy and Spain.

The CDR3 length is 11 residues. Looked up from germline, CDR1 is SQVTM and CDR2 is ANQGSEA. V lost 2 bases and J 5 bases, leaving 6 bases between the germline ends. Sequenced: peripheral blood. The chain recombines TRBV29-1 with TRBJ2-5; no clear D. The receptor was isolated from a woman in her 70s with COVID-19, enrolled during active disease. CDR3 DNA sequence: TGCAGCGTTGAACTACGGGAGACCCAGTACTTC. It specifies CSVELRETQYF.